The 3 T cell receptor beta chains listed next were all sequenced from one sample in a study of shared clonotypes between healthy human individuals. TCRdb's table, derived via immunoSEQ multiplex PCR, lists solely in-frame clones and lacks some. The top ten clones hold approximately 1.5% of a sample with 850,000 to 1,200,000 clones, more than 65% of them seen once. Source material: memory CD4+ T cells sorted from blood. Described subset: CD45RA-negative fraction. Receptors were obtained from a man younger than 30 in good health.

The genes are TRBV30 and TRBJ2-5; 9 bases line up with TRBD1. This CDR3 is 15 amino acids long. Germline loops: CDR1 GTSNPN, CDR2 SVGIG (reference sequence). Germline trimming cut 0 bases from V and 4 bases from J; bases unmatched to any gene: 6. The CDR3 bases are TGTGCCTGGAGTGTACCTGGGACAGGGCGAGAGACCCAGTACTTC. It codes for CAWSVPGTGRETQYF.

This sequence joins TRBV18 and TRBJ2-2; D unclear. The CDR3 is made up of 14 amino acids. From germline, CDR1 is KGHSH and CDR2 LQKENI. V dropped 0 bases and J dropped 6 bases, with 8 bases sitting between them. CDR3 amino acids: CASSPPSLSGELFF. The CDR3 DNA reads TGTGCCAGCTCACCACCAAGCTTGTCCGGGGAGCTGTTTTTT.

This sequence joins TRBV19 and TRBJ2-1; weak D call: TRBD2 (6 bases). The CDR3 extends over 15 amino acids. V dropped 5 bases and J dropped 0 bases, with 11 bases sitting between them. The germline V gene encodes CDR1 LNHDA and CDR2 SQIVND (reference sequence). The CDR3 nucleotides are TGTGCCAGTAGTCCGGACGGGAGCTCCTACAATGAGCAGTTCTTC. This translates into CASSPDGSSYNEQFF. Full variable domain (rest looked up from reference TRBV19 and TRBJ2-1): DGGITQSPKYLFRKEGQNVTLSCEQNLNHDAMYWYRQDPGQGLRLIYYSQIVNDFQKGDIAEGYSVSREKKESFPLTVTSAQKNPTAFYLCASSPDGSSYNEQFFGPGTRLTVL.